A selection of T cell receptor beta chains follows, all from one sample in a study of T-cell memory formation after mild COVID-19. TCRdb itself ran the 5' RACE reads through MiXCR, one entry per CDR3 protein. The repertoire holds fewer than 50,000 distinct CDR3 sequences, with roughly 7.2% as singletons. Source material: PBMCs or a T cell subset sorted from them (not recorded which). Every receptor here comes from a man between 18 and 35 years old who had mild COVID-19 (a few samples of this study predate the infection). Cell type and time point are not known. Both conserved end residues are part of each CDR3. The order of the fields is J gene, D gene, clone size, V gene, CDR3 protein, CDR3 DNA. The D gene is left open where the match is weak. Not every row has a clone size; where given, it reads once, few, many or a size class.

J: TRBJ2-5; D: .; size: .; V: TRBV20-1; CDR3: CSARDPGASETQYF; DNA: TGCAGTGCTAGAGATCCGGGGGCCTCGGAGACCCAGTACTTC
J: TRBJ2-5; D: .; size: many; V: TRBV5-1; CDR3: CASSLEQETQYF; DNA: TGCGCCAGCAGCTTGGAACAGGAGACCCAGTACTTC
J: TRBJ2-1; D: TRBD2; size: many; V: TRBV4-3; CDR3: CASSQGGRGAYNEQFF; DNA: TGCGCCAGCAGCCAAGGTGGCCGGGGGGCCTACAATGAGCAGTTCTTC
J: TRBJ1-1; D: .; size: .; V: TRBV20-1; CDR3: CSVNGLLNTEAFF; DNA: TGCAGTGTGAACGGACTATTGAACACTGAAGCTTTCTTT
J: TRBJ2-1; D: .; size: .; V: TRBV6-5; CDR3: CASARDAAYNEQFF; DNA: TGTGCCAGCGCCCGGGACGCCGCCTACAATGAGCAGTTCTTC
J: TRBJ1-1; D: .; size: few; V: TRBV12-3/TRBV12-4; CDR3: CASRGEVDAFF; DNA: TGTGCCAGCAGGGGGGAGGTGGACGCTTTCTTT
J: TRBJ2-5; D: TRBD2; size: .; V: TRBV12-3/TRBV12-4; CDR3: CASSGRGWETQYF; DNA: TGTGCCAGCAGCGGGAGGGGTTGGGAGACCCAGTACTTC
J: TRBJ1-2; D: .; size: .; V: TRBV4-1; CDR3: CASSQEPDTNYGYTF; DNA: TGCGCCAGCAGCCAAGAGCCAGACACTAACTATGGCTACACCTTC
J: TRBJ1-2; D: .; size: .; V: TRBV7-8; CDR3: CASSYRTDSYGYTF; DNA: TGTGCCAGCAGCTATCGGACAGACAGCTATGGCTACACCTTC
J: TRBJ2-1; D: TRBD2; size: few; V: TRBV30; CDR3: CAWSAGQAGGLQQFF; DNA: TGTGCCTGGAGTGCAGGGCAAGCGGGGGGTCTGCAGCAGTTCTTC
J: TRBJ1-4; D: .; size: many; V: TRBV10-3; CDR3: CAIRPGTGEKLFF; DNA: TGTGCCATCAGGCCGGGAACGGGGGAAAAACTGTTTTTT
J: TRBJ1-2; D: .; size: few; V: TRBV4-3; CDR3: CASSQEPGSYGYTF; DNA: TGCGCCAGCAGCCAAGAGCCGGGGAGTTATGGCTACACCTTC
J: TRBJ1-2; D: TRBD1; size: many; V: TRBV12-3/TRBV12-4; CDR3: CASSRFPGGFGYTF; DNA: TGTGCCAGCAGCCGCTTTCCAGGGGGCTTTGGCTACACCTTC
J: TRBJ2-1; D: .; size: few; V: TRBV4-2; CDR3: CASSPRLHNEQFF; DNA: TGTGCCAGCAGCCCCCGACTGCACAATGAGCAGTTCTTC
J: TRBJ1-1; D: .; size: few; V: TRBV3-1; CDR3: CASSQVGEAFF; DNA: TGTGCCAGCAGCCAAGTGGGTGAAGCTTTCTTT
J: TRBJ2-2; D: TRBD2; size: few; V: TRBV5-4; CDR3: CASRPAGGNTGELFF; DNA: TGTGCCAGCAGGCCCGCGGGGGGGAACACCGGGGAGCTGTTTTTT
J: TRBJ1-3; D: .; size: .; V: TRBV18; CDR3: CASSLDSSGNTIYF; DNA: TGTGCCAGCTCACTCGACAGCTCTGGAAACACCATATATTTT
J: TRBJ2-7; D: .; size: .; V: TRBV5-8; CDR3: CASRPLGNRPQYF; DNA: TGTGCCAGCAGGCCCCTGGGGAACAGGCCACAGTACTTC
J: TRBJ2-3; D: TRBD2; size: few; V: TRBV7-7; CDR3: CASSQGGGGTDTQYF; DNA: TGTGCCAGCAGCCAAGGCGGGGGAGGCACAGATACGCAGTATTTT
J: TRBJ2-1; D: TRBD2; size: .; V: TRBV6-6; CDR3: CASNPAGGSHNEQFF; DNA: TGTGCCAGCAACCCTGCGGGGGGGAGTCACAATGAGCAGTTCTTC
J: TRBJ2-5; D: TRBD2; size: .; V: TRBV2; CDR3: CASSRGVLAGFSETQYF; DNA: TGTGCCAGCAGCAGGGGGGTACTAGCGGGGTTTTCGGAGACCCAGTACTTC
J: TRBJ1-1; D: .; size: .; V: TRBV11-2; CDR3: CASSLEQGLTEAFF; DNA: TGTGCCAGCAGCTTAGAGCAGGGGCTCACTGAAGCTTTCTTT
J: TRBJ2-4; D: .; size: many; V: TRBV6-6; CDR3: CASTAPAAKNIQYF; DNA: TGTGCCAGCACCGCCCCCGCAGCCAAAAACATTCAGTACTTC
J: TRBJ1-2; D: .; size: many; V: TRBV6-5; CDR3: CASRPSGGDGYTF; DNA: TGTGCCAGCAGGCCTTCCGGTGGGGATGGCTACACCTTC
J: TRBJ2-4; D: TRBD2; size: .; V: TRBV4-1; CDR3: CASSQGLAGGLDKNIQYF; DNA: TGCGCCAGCAGCCAAGGACTAGCGGGGGGGCTTGACAAAAACATTCAGTACTTC
J: TRBJ2-5; D: TRBD1; size: many; V: TRBV4-2; CDR3: CASSQATGGGETQYF; DNA: TGTGCCAGCAGCCAAGCAACAGGGGGCGGAGAGACCCAGTACTTC
J: TRBJ2-6; D: .; size: few; V: TRBV28; CDR3: CASSLSRQGISGANVLTF; DNA: TGTGCCAGCAGTTTATCTCGGCAGGGGATCTCTGGGGCCAACGTCCTGACTTTC
J: TRBJ1-4; D: .; size: .; V: TRBV6-2/TRBV6-3; CDR3: CASSYGNEKLFF; DNA: TGTGCCAGCAGTTACGGAAACGAAAAACTGTTTTTT
J: TRBJ2-1; D: TRBD2; size: medium-sized; V: TRBV5-1; CDR3: CASSLARLAGGHNEQFF; DNA: TGCGCCAGCAGCCTGGCCCGTCTAGCGGGGGGCCACAATGAGCAGTTCTTC
J: TRBJ1-1; D: TRBD1; size: .; V: TRBV5-1; CDR3: CASSTEGAFNTEAFF; DNA: TGCGCCAGCAGCACGGAGGGGGCGTTTAACACTGAAGCTTTCTTT
J: TRBJ2-5; D: TRBD1; size: few; V: TRBV2; CDR3: CASSELTRGLPQYF; DNA: TGTGCCAGCAGTGAGCTTACCAGGGGGCTGCCCCAGTACTTC
J: TRBJ2-1; D: TRBD2; size: .; V: TRBV5-1; CDR3: CASSPGGTSRGQFF; DNA: TGCGCCAGCAGCCCGGGGGGGACTAGCCGTGGGCAGTTCTTC
J: TRBJ1-5; D: .; size: many; V: TRBV20-1; CDR3: CSANTGSGQPQHF; DNA: TGCAGTGCCAATACAGGGAGTGGGCAGCCCCAGCATTTT
J: TRBJ2-3; D: .; size: few; V: TRBV5-1; CDR3: CASKIPGSTDTQYF; DNA: TGCGCCAGCAAAATCCCGGGGAGCACAGATACGCAGTATTTT
J: TRBJ1-2; D: .; size: .; V: TRBV20-1; CDR3: CSARGLREGGYTF; DNA: TGCAGTGCTAGAGGCCTCAGAGAGGGTGGCTACACCTTC
J: TRBJ1-2; D: TRBD1; size: .; V: TRBV4-1; CDR3: CASTLLTTGDYGYTF; DNA: TGCGCCAGCACCCTACTCACCACAGGGGACTATGGCTACACCTTC
J: TRBJ1-1; D: TRBD1; size: many; V: TRBV5-1; CDR3: CASSRGQPNTEAFF; DNA: TGCGCCAGCAGCCGGGGACAGCCGAACACTGAAGCTTTCTTT
J: TRBJ1-2; D: .; size: .; V: TRBV29-1; CDR3: CSVGGDSRYGYTF; DNA: TGCAGCGTTGGGGGCGACAGTCGCTATGGCTACACCTTC
J: TRBJ2-3; D: TRBD2; size: medium-sized; V: TRBV7-2; CDR3: CASSDPGLAMNTQYF; DNA: TGTGCCAGCAGCGATCCGGGACTAGCAATGAATACGCAGTATTTT
J: TRBJ1-2; D: .; size: .; V: TRBV12-3/TRBV12-4; CDR3: CASSFGSYGYTF; DNA: TGTGCCAGCAGTTTTGGCAGCTATGGCTACACCTTC
J: TRBJ1-1; D: TRBD1; size: few; V: TRBV6-6; CDR3: CASRPDREGTEAFF; DNA: TGTGCCAGCAGGCCCGACAGGGAGGGCACTGAAGCTTTCTTT
J: TRBJ2-3; D: TRBD1; size: few; V: TRBV9; CDR3: CASSTHRGGTQYF; DNA: TGTGCCAGCAGCACCCACAGGGGCGGCACGCAGTATTTT
J: TRBJ1-1; D: .; size: .; V: TRBV6-6; CDR3: CASSYSTPEEAFF; DNA: TGTGCCAGCAGTTACTCAACACCCGAGGAAGCTTTCTTT
J: TRBJ2-3; D: .; size: .; V: TRBV19; CDR3: CASSGHDRSRDTQYF; DNA: TGTGCCAGTAGTGGCCACGACAGGTCGCGGGATACGCAGTATTTT